This entry is about one TCR beta chain. The data originate from a study of early stage breast cancer tumors. Clones were read by immunoSEQ multiplex PCR, and TCRdb kept only the in-frame ones, dropping some. Of around 31,000 clones detected, just under 75% appear once; the ten largest clones hold roughly 4.5%. The sample consisted of blood. The TCR comes from a person in their 40s with breast cancer.

The CDR3 DNA sequence: TGTGCCAGCAGAATCCGGGGCGCCGAGGATACGCAGTATTTT. It is translated as CASRIRGAEDTQYF. V and J are TRBV2 and TRBJ2-3; D may be TRBD1 or TRBD2 (5 bases each). The CDR3 extends over 14 amino acids. V lost 6 bases, J lost 6 bases, and 16 bases lay in between. Germline V gives CDR1 SNHLY, CDR2 FYNNEI.